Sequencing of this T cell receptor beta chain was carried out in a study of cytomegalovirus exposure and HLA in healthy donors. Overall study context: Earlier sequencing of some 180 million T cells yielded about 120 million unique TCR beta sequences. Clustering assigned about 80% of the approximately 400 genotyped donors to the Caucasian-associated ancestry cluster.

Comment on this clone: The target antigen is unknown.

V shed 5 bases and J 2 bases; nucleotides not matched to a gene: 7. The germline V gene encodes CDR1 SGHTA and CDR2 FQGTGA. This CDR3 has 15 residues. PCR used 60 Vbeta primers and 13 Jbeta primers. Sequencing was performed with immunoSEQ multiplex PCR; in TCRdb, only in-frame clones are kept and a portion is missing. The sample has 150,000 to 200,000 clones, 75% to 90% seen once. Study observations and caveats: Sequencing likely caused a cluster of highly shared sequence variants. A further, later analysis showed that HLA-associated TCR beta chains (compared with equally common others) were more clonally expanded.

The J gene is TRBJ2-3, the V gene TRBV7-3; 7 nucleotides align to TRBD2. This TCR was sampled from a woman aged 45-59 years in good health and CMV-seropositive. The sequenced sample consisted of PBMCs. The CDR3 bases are TGTGCCAGCAGCCCGTGGGGGGGAATCACAGATACGCAGTATTTT. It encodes CASSPWGGITDTQYF.